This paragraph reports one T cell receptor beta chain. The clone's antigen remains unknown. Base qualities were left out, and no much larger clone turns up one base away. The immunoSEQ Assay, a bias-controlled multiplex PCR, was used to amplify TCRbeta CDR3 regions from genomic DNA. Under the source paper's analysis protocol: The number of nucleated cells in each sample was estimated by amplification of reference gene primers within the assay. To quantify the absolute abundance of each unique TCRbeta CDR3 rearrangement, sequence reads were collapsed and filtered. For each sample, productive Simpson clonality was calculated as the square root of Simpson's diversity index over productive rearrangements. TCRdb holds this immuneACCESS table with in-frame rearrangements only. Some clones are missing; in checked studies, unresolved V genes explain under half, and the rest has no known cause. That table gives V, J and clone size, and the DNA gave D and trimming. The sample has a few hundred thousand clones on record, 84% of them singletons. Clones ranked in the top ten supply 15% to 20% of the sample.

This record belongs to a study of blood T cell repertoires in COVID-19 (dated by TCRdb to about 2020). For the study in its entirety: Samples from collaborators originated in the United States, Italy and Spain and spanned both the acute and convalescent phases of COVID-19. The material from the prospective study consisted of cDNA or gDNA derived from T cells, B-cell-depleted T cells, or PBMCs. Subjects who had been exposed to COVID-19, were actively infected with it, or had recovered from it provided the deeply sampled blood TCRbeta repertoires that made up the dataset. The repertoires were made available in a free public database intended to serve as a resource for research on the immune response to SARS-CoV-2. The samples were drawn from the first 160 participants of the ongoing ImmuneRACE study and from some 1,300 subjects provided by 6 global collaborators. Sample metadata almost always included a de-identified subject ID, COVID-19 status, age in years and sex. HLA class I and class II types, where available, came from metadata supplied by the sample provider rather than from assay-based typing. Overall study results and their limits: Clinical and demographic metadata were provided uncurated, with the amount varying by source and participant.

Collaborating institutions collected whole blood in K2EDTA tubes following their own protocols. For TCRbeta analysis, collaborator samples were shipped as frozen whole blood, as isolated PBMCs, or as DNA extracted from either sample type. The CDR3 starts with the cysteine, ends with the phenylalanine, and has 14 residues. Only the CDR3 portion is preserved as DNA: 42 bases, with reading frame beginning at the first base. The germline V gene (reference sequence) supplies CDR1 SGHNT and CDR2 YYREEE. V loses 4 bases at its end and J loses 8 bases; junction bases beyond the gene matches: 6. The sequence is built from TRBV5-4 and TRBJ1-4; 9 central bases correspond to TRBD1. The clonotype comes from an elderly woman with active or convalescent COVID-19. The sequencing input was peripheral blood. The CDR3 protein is CASSRTGENEKLFF. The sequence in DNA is TGTGCCAGCAGCCGGACAGGGGAGAACGAAAAACTGTTTTTT.